The rows below give T cell receptor beta chains drawn from one sample of a study of T cell responses to AZD1222 COVID-19 vaccine. Sequenced by immunoSEQ multiplex PCR; TCRdb stores in-frame clones only, minus some. The table shows roughly 140,000 clones, with roughly 94% occurring only once. This specimen was peripheral blood, taken on day 0 of AZD1222 vaccination. The receptors derive from an adult in good health. Each CDR3 is given with its conserved first and last residue.

j_call v_call cdr3_aa
TRBJ2-5 TRBV5-1 CASSLSGLAQETQYF
TRBJ2-2 TRBV5-8 CASTWGTGELFF
TRBJ1-1 TRBV6-4 CASRAAPNEQAEAFF
TRBJ1-4 TRBV7-2 CASSPQGGLATNEKLFF
TRBJ1-5 TRBV6-6 CASTEGGQGAAQPQHF
TRBJ1-1 TRBV19 CASKFTGGNTEAFF
TRBJ1-5 TRBV5-1 CASSSEVGQPQHF
TRBJ1-3 TRBV5-8 CASSLLVRTRSGNTIYF
TRBJ1-2 TRBV29-1 CSVWGSGYGYTF
TRBJ1-1 TRBV12-3/TRBV12-4 CASSLATGTEAFF
TRBJ1-2 TRBV7-6 CASSLPTALDYGYTF
TRBJ1-4 TRBV19 CASSIFGTMRGGEKLFF
TRBJ1-5 TRBV18 CASSPTGNTGQPQHF
TRBJ1-1 TRBV12-5 CASGLGHTEAFF
TRBJ1-2 TRBV19 CASSPRTTDGYTF
TRBJ1-6 TRBV10-1 CASSDSYDSPLHF
TRBJ2-1 TRBV5-1 CASRRFETGSYNEQFF
TRBJ1-2 TRBV27 CASSLAGRGYTF
TRBJ2-2 TRBV5-4 CASSVRLAGPWELFF
TRBJ1-4 TRBV19 CASSIVATNEKLFF
TRBJ1-6 TRBV10-2 CASSAAENSPLHF